The rows below give T cell receptor beta chains drawn from one sample of a study of blood T cell repertoires in COVID-19. The table came from immunoSEQ multiplex PCR; TCRdb's copy has only in-frame clones and leaves some out. The sample shows some 670,000 clones, approximately 90% of them seen only once. The sample comprised peripheral blood. These receptors originate from a woman younger than 35 with acute or convalescent COVID-19. The CDR3 runs from the conserved cysteine through the conserved F or W. A D gene is named only where the DNA matches it firmly. Only some rows state a clone size, as once, few, many or a class for expanded clones.

-	TRBV2	TRBJ1-5	TRBD1	TGTGCCAGCACCGCCAGGGGGCATGGCAATCAGCCCCAGCATTTT	CASTARGHGNQPQHF
once	TRBV5-4	TRBJ1-2	-	TGTGCCAGCAGGTTAGCTAACTATGGCTACACCTTC	CASRLANYGYTF
-	TRBV7-2	TRBJ2-7	TRBD1	TGTGCCAGCAGCTTTACAGGGGCCTCCTACGAGCAGTACTTC	CASSFTGASYEQYF
-	TRBV15	TRBJ1-1	-	TGTGCCACCAGCAGAATCAAACAGGGCGGCGACACTGAAGCTTTCTTT	CATSRIKQGGDTEAFF
once	TRBV10-3	TRBJ1-2	TRBD1	TGTGCCATCAGCGAGGGACAGGGGGCTACCTATGGCTACACCTTC	CAISEGQGATYGYTF
-	TRBV6-5	TRBJ2-7	TRBD1	TGTGCCAGCAGTAACCCGGGACAGGGGGCGCGTGAGCAGTACTTC	CASSNPGQGAREQYF
-	TRBV12-3/TRBV12-4	TRBJ1-2	-	TGTGCCAGCAGTCGAGGACAGAGCTATGGCTACACCTTC	CASSRGQSYGYTF
-	TRBV12-3/TRBV12-4	TRBJ1-2	-	TGTGCCAGCAGTTTCATCGACAGCTATGGCTACACCTTC	CASSFIDSYGYTF
-	TRBV5-4	TRBJ1-1	TRBD1	TGTGCCAGCAGCGACCCGGGACAGTTGAACACTGAAGCTTTCTTT	CASSDPGQLNTEAFF
once	TRBV7-9	TRBJ2-3	TRBD1	TGTGCCAGCAGCTTACCACTAGGACAGGGCCGCACAGATACGCAGTATTTT	CASSLPLGQGRTDTQYF
-	TRBV6-2/TRBV6-3	TRBJ1-5	-	TGTGCCAGCAGCCCGGTGAACAGAAATCAGCCCCAGCATTTT	CASSPVNRNQPQHF
-	TRBV27	TRBJ1-2	TRBD1	TGTGCCAGCAGTTTAGCCGGGACAGCATTATACTATGGCTACACCTTC	CASSLAGTALYYGYTF
-	TRBV2	TRBJ1-2	TRBD1	TGTGCCAGCAGGGCAGGGGGCGTTGGGGGCTACACCTTC	CASRAGGVGGYTF
-	TRBV30	TRBJ1-1	-	TGTGCCTGGATAGGTTCTATCTATGGACAGATGAACACTGAAGCTTTCTTT	CAWIGSIYGQMNTEAFF
-	TRBV24-1	TRBJ2-3	-	TGTGCCACCAGTGATCTGCCTCTAGGTACGCAGTATTTT	CATSDLPLGTQYF
-	TRBV5-6	TRBJ2-1	-	TGTGCCAGCAGCCCGGGTAGCGTCTGGGCCTCCTACAATGAGCAGTTCTTC	CASSPGSVWASYNEQFF
-	TRBV4-1	TRBJ2-2	-	TGCGCCAGCAGCCAATTCCTGCCGGGGACCGGGGAGCTGTTTTTT	CASSQFLPGTGELFF
-	TRBV10-3	TRBJ1-1	-	TGTGCCATCAGTGAGCTGGCAGGTCCTGAAGCTTTCTTT	CAISELAGPEAFF
-	TRBV13	TRBJ2-7	-	TGTGCCAGCAGCAGAGACTGGAACGAGCAGTACTTC	CASSRDWNEQYF
-	TRBV2	TRBJ2-1	-	TGTGCCAGCAGTCCCGTCAATGAGCAGTTCTTC	CASSPVNEQFF
-	TRBV29-1	TRBJ2-5	-	TGCAGCGTTGAGGGGACACGCCAAGAGACCCAGTACTTC	CSVEGTRQETQYF
-	TRBV5-4	TRBJ2-2	TRBD1	TGTGCCAGCAGCCCTAGACAGGGGGCGAGATGGACCGGGGAGCTGTTTTTT	CASSPRQGARWTGELFF
-	TRBV28	TRBJ1-2	TRBD1	TGTGCCAGCAGTTTATTGGTCGGACAGGCGGAAGGCTACACCTTC	CASSLLVGQAEGYTF
-	TRBV29-1	TRBJ2-3	-	TGCAGCGTTGATTGGGCAGCCAGCACAGATACGCAGTATTTT	CSVDWAASTDTQYF
once	TRBV12-3/TRBV12-4	TRBJ1-1	-	TGTGCCAGCGCGGGTGTATTGAACACTGAAGCTTTCTTT	CASAGVLNTEAFF
-	TRBV12-3/TRBV12-4	TRBJ1-5	-	TGTGCCAGCAGTTTTGCTGAGATTCAGCCCCAGCATTTT	CASSFAEIQPQHF
-	TRBV29-1	TRBJ1-1	TRBD1	TGCAGCGTTGAAAATACGAAAAGGGGGCACACTGAAGCTTTCTTT	CSVENTKRGHTEAFF
-	TRBV19	TRBJ1-5	-	TGTGCCAGTAGTATACACCCAACAGGGTCGGGAAGCAATCAGCCCCAGCATTTT	CASSIHPTGSGSNQPQHF
-	TRBV6-5	TRBJ1-2	TRBD1	TGTGCCAGCAGTTACTGGACAGGCTATGGCTACACCTTC	CASSYWTGYGYTF
-	TRBV7-7	TRBJ2-3	-	TGTGCCAGCAGCCAGGGGGGCACCCGCACAGATACGCAGTATTTT	CASSQGGTRTDTQYF
-	TRBV2	TRBJ1-1	TRBD1	TGTGCCAGCAGAAAAACAGGGGGAGAGGGCACTGAAGCTTTCTTT	CASRKTGGEGTEAFF
-	TRBV4-3	TRBJ2-7	-	TGCGCCAGCAGCCAAGATGTTTATCAGGGGGGATCCCCCTACGAGCAGTACTTC	CASSQDVYQGGSPYEQYF
-	TRBV6-5	TRBJ1-2	-	TGTGCCAGCAGTTACTCGGTGCGTTTGAAGCACTATGGCTACACCTTC	CASSYSVRLKHYGYTF
-	TRBV4-3	TRBJ2-1	-	TGCGCCAGCAGCCAAGATTACAGGCCAGACAATGAGCAGTTCTTC	CASSQDYRPDNEQFF
-	TRBV27	TRBJ1-2	TRBD1	TGTGCCAGCAGTGGCAACAGGGGTTACTATGGCTACACCTTC	CASSGNRGYYGYTF
-	TRBV11-2	TRBJ1-3	-	TGTGCCAGCAGCTTAACGGGTGGAAACACCATATATTTT	CASSLTGGNTIYF
-	TRBV7-2	TRBJ2-3	TRBD1	TGTGCCAGCAGCTGGGGGACAGGCACAGATACGCAGTATTTT	CASSWGTGTDTQYF
-	TRBV5-1	TRBJ1-2	TRBD1	TGCGCCAGCAGCCCCCGTCCCGGGACAGGGGGCGGGATCTATGGCTACACCTTC	CASSPRPGTGGGIYGYTF
-	TRBV18	TRBJ2-3	TRBD2	TGTGCCAGCTCGCGTCAGCGGGGGAGCACAGATACGCAGTATTTT	CASSRQRGSTDTQYF
-	TRBV2	TRBJ1-2	-	TGTGCCAGCAGTGAATTGAACAGAGACTATGGCTACACCTTC	CASSELNRDYGYTF
-	TRBV24-1	TRBJ2-1	-	TGTGCCACCAGTGACCTGGGGGGGGGCGTCGGCAATGAGCAGTTCTTC	CATSDLGGGVGNEQFF
-	TRBV6-5	TRBJ1-1	-	TGTGCCAGCAGCCAGGGACAGAACACTGAAGCTTTCTTT	CASSQGQNTEAFF
-	TRBV5-1	TRBJ1-2	-	TGCGCCAGCAGCTCCAACGAGGGAGTGACACCATATGGCTACACCTTC	CASSSNEGVTPYGYTF
-	TRBV12-5	TRBJ2-2	-	TGTGCTAGTGGCCCCCTGAGCGGGGAGCTGTTTTTT	CASGPLSGELFF
-	TRBV19	TRBJ1-2	-	TGTGCCAGTAGTATAGATCCGGGGGTTTCTGGCTACACCTTC	CASSIDPGVSGYTF